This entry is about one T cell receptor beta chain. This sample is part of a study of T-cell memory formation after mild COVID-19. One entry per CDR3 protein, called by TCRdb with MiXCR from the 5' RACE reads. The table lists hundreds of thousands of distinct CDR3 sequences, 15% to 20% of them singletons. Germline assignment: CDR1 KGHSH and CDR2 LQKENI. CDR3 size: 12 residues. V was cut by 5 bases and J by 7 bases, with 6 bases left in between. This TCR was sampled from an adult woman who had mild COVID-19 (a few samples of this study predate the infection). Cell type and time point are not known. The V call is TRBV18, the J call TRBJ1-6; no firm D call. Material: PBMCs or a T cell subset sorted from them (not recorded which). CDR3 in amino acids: CASSSRNSPLHF. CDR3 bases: TGTGCCAGCTCATCTCGAAATTCACCCCTCCACTTT.